A selection of T cell receptor beta chains follows, all from one sample in a study of T cells in Graves' hyperthyroidism and ophthalmopathy. From the multiplex PCR reads, TCRdb called clonotypes with MiXCR, one entry per CDR3 protein. In the table there are over 500,000 distinct CDR3 sequences, 11% to 15% of which are singletons. The sequenced sample consisted of blood. The receptors stem from a woman aged 40-49 years with Graves' hyperthyroidism. The CDR3 runs from the conserved cysteine through the conserved F or W. The D gene is left open where the match is weak. Size is omitted from some rows. Given values are once, few, many or a class for expanded clones.

d_gene: TRBD2
v_gene: TRBV9
abundance: many
j_gene: TRBJ2-3
CDR3nt: TGTGCCAGCAGCGTTCTAGCGGGACCAGATACGCAGTATTTT
CDR3aa: CASSVLAGPDTQYF

d_gene: .
v_gene: TRBV29-1
abundance: few
j_gene: TRBJ2-7
CDR3nt: TGCAGCGTTGACCGGGGCAGTAACGAGCAGTACTTC
CDR3aa: CSVDRGSNEQYF

d_gene: TRBD1
v_gene: TRBV20-1
abundance: many
j_gene: TRBJ2-7
CDR3nt: TGCAGTGCTTTCACAGGGGCCTCCTACGAGCAGTACTTC
CDR3aa: CSAFTGASYEQYF

d_gene: .
v_gene: TRBV28
abundance: many
j_gene: TRBJ1-1
CDR3nt: TGTGCCAGCAGTTTGGGCGAAGGGGACACTGAAGCTTTCTTT
CDR3aa: CASSLGEGDTEAFF

d_gene: .
v_gene: TRBV2
abundance: many
j_gene: TRBJ1-4
CDR3nt: TGTGCCAGCAGTGCCCGGCGGGGGGATAGTGAAAAACTGTTTTTT
CDR3aa: CASSARRGDSEKLFF

d_gene: TRBD2
v_gene: TRBV6-2/TRBV6-3
abundance: .
j_gene: TRBJ2-7
CDR3nt: TGTGCCAGCACCCCCTCCCTAGCGGGAGTGGAGCAGTACTTC
CDR3aa: CASTPSLAGVEQYF

d_gene: TRBD1
v_gene: TRBV5-6
abundance: .
j_gene: TRBJ1-2
CDR3nt: TGTGCCAGCAGCTCTCATAGGACAGGGGACTATGGCTACACCTTC
CDR3aa: CASSSHRTGDYGYTF

d_gene: .
v_gene: TRBV3-1
abundance: many
j_gene: TRBJ1-1
CDR3nt: TGTGCCAGCAGCCGAGGCCCGACTGAAGCTTTCTTT
CDR3aa: CASSRGPTEAFF

d_gene: TRBD1
v_gene: TRBV28
abundance: many
j_gene: TRBJ2-1
CDR3nt: TGTGCCAGCAGGGACGGGACAGTGAACAATGAGCAGTTCTTC
CDR3aa: CASRDGTVNNEQFF

d_gene: .
v_gene: TRBV5-1
abundance: many
j_gene: TRBJ2-5
CDR3nt: TGCGCCAGCAGCTTCGCCTGGGGAGCGGACCAAGAGACCCAGTACTTC
CDR3aa: CASSFAWGADQETQYF

d_gene: TRBD1
v_gene: TRBV20-1
abundance: many
j_gene: TRBJ1-3
CDR3nt: TGCAGTGCACGCCAGGGGGACGGGGCCAACACCATATATTTT
CDR3aa: CSARQGDGANTIYF

d_gene: TRBD1
v_gene: TRBV28
abundance: .
j_gene: TRBJ1-3
CDR3nt: TGTGCCAGCATTCCGGGACAGAGCTCTGGAAACGCCATATATTTT
CDR3aa: CASIPGQSSGNAIYF

d_gene: .
v_gene: TRBV4-1
abundance: .
j_gene: TRBJ1-4
CDR3nt: TGCGCCAGCAGCCAAGCAGGGTTTAATGAAAAACTGTTTTTT
CDR3aa: CASSQAGFNEKLFF

d_gene: TRBD2
v_gene: TRBV9
abundance: .
j_gene: TRBJ2-1
CDR3nt: TGTGCCAGCGGCTTCGGAGGGCGGGAGGCCTGCAATGAGCAGTTCTTC
CDR3aa: CASGFGGREACNEQFF

d_gene: TRBD1
v_gene: TRBV7-7
abundance: many
j_gene: TRBJ2-3
CDR3nt: TGTGCTAGCAGCCCCACAGGGGGCGGTACAGATACGCAGTATTTT
CDR3aa: CASSPTGGGTDTQYF

d_gene: .
v_gene: TRBV28
abundance: many
j_gene: TRBJ2-7
CDR3nt: TGTGCCAGCAGTTTGCGGTCGATGACAGGATTGAGCTCCTACGAGCAGTACTTC
CDR3aa: CASSLRSMTGLSSYEQYF

d_gene: .
v_gene: TRBV9
abundance: many
j_gene: TRBJ1-3
CDR3nt: TGTGCCAGCAGCGTAGACGCCAGGCCATACTCTGGAAACACCATATATTTT
CDR3aa: CASSVDARPYSGNTIYF

d_gene: .
v_gene: TRBV3-1
abundance: many
j_gene: TRBJ1-2
CDR3nt: TGTGCCAGCAGCCTAAGTATGGGGGATGGCTACACCTTC
CDR3aa: CASSLSMGDGYTF

d_gene: TRBD2
v_gene: TRBV7-2
abundance: few
j_gene: TRBJ2-3
CDR3nt: TGTGCCAGCAGCTCTAGCGGGAGGACAGATACGCAGTATTTT
CDR3aa: CASSSSGRTDTQYF

d_gene: .
v_gene: TRBV27
abundance: .
j_gene: TRBJ1-2
CDR3nt: TGTGCCAGCAGTTCATGGGGTTCCAGTGGCTACACCTTC
CDR3aa: CASSSWGSSGYTF

d_gene: .
v_gene: TRBV7-6
abundance: .
j_gene: TRBJ2-2
CDR3nt: TGTGCCAGCAGCTTAGCCACCTCAGGGATCACCGGGGAGCTGTTTTTT
CDR3aa: CASSLATSGITGELFF

d_gene: .
v_gene: TRBV30
abundance: many
j_gene: TRBJ1-1
CDR3nt: TGTGCCTGGAGAGAGAACACTGAAGCTTTCTTT
CDR3aa: CAWRENTEAFF

d_gene: .
v_gene: TRBV3-1
abundance: many
j_gene: TRBJ2-3
CDR3nt: TGTGCCAGCAGCCAAGGTTCCGCAGATACGCAGTATTTT
CDR3aa: CASSQGSADTQYF

d_gene: TRBD1
v_gene: TRBV5-1
abundance: .
j_gene: TRBJ1-3
CDR3nt: TGCGCCAGCAGAGACGGACAGGTGTTTGGAAACACCATATATTTT
CDR3aa: CASRDGQVFGNTIYF

d_gene: .
v_gene: TRBV13
abundance: many
j_gene: TRBJ2-7
CDR3nt: TGTGCCACTGGGGTTGGCGAGTCCTACGAGCAGTACTTC
CDR3aa: CATGVGESYEQYF

d_gene: TRBD2
v_gene: TRBV9
abundance: many
j_gene: TRBJ2-1
CDR3nt: TGTGCCAGCAGCGTAGATCTAGCGGGAGGGGGAGAGCAGTTCTTC
CDR3aa: CASSVDLAGGGEQFF

d_gene: .
v_gene: TRBV3-1
abundance: many
j_gene: TRBJ2-1
CDR3nt: TGTGCCAGCAGCCAAGTAGTAACCCCAACTTACAATGAGCAGTTCTTC
CDR3aa: CASSQVVTPTYNEQFF

d_gene: .
v_gene: TRBV30
abundance: .
j_gene: TRBJ2-7
CDR3nt: TGTGCCTGGAGTGCCGGGACTGCGTACGAGCAGTACTTC
CDR3aa: CAWSAGTAYEQYF

d_gene: TRBD2
v_gene: TRBV20-1
abundance: .
j_gene: TRBJ2-7
CDR3nt: TGCAGTGCTGAACTCCTACTAGCGGGAGGAGACTACGAGCAGTACTTC
CDR3aa: CSAELLLAGGDYEQYF

d_gene: .
v_gene: TRBV4-1
abundance: .
j_gene: TRBJ2-7
CDR3nt: TGCGCCAGCAGCCACCTGAAGGCACCGGGACACATAACTTACGAGCAGTACTTC
CDR3aa: CASSHLKAPGHITYEQYF

d_gene: TRBD1
v_gene: TRBV3-1
abundance: many
j_gene: TRBJ1-2
CDR3nt: TGTGCCAGCAGCCACGCGTCCGGGACAGGATATGGCTACACCTTC
CDR3aa: CASSHASGTGYGYTF

d_gene: .
v_gene: TRBV20-1
abundance: many
j_gene: TRBJ2-7
CDR3nt: TGCAGTGCTAAGCCTCTAGCCACTGGCTCCTACGAGCAGTACTTC
CDR3aa: CSAKPLATGSYEQYF

d_gene: .
v_gene: TRBV4-1
abundance: few
j_gene: TRBJ2-7
CDR3nt: TGCGCCAGCAGCCAAGCTGGACAGCACTACGAGCAGTACTTC
CDR3aa: CASSQAGQHYEQYF

d_gene: TRBD1
v_gene: TRBV5-1
abundance: .
j_gene: TRBJ2-1
CDR3nt: TGCGCCAGCAGCTTGGGGCAGGGGGCGACCTACAATGAGCAGTTCTTC
CDR3aa: CASSLGQGATYNEQFF

d_gene: TRBD2
v_gene: TRBV28
abundance: .
j_gene: TRBJ2-1
CDR3nt: TGTGCCAGCAGACCACCGGGACTAGAGCGTAACAATGAGCAGTTCTTC
CDR3aa: CASRPPGLERNNEQFF

d_gene: .
v_gene: TRBV5-1
abundance: .
j_gene: TRBJ2-6
CDR3nt: TGCGCCAGCAGCTCCGGACAGGGAGGGTTTGGGGCCAACGTCCTGACTTTC
CDR3aa: CASSSGQGGFGANVLTF

d_gene: .
v_gene: TRBV7-3
abundance: few
j_gene: TRBJ1-1
CDR3nt: TGTGCCAGCAGCCTCGGCCCTCTCACTGAAGCTTTCTTT
CDR3aa: CASSLGPLTEAFF

d_gene: TRBD1
v_gene: TRBV6-5
abundance: few
j_gene: TRBJ1-2
CDR3nt: TGTGCCAGCAGTTACGGGACAGGGAAGGGCTACACCTTC
CDR3aa: CASSYGTGKGYTF

d_gene: TRBD2
v_gene: TRBV7-3
abundance: .
j_gene: TRBJ2-2
CDR3nt: TGTGCCAGCAGCTTAACGCGGGAGGGCCGGGCCGGGGAGCTGTTTTTT
CDR3aa: CASSLTREGRAGELFF

d_gene: TRBD1
v_gene: TRBV27
abundance: many
j_gene: TRBJ2-1
CDR3nt: TGTGCCAGCAGCCTGACCCGAGGACAGGGGGCCTACAATGAGCAGTTCTTC
CDR3aa: CASSLTRGQGAYNEQFF

d_gene: TRBD1
v_gene: TRBV7-9
abundance: .
j_gene: TRBJ2-3
CDR3nt: TGTGCCAGCAGCATATCCGGGACAGGGGGAACAGATACGCAGTATTTT
CDR3aa: CASSISGTGGTDTQYF

d_gene: TRBD2
v_gene: TRBV3-1
abundance: few
j_gene: TRBJ2-2
CDR3nt: TGTGCCAGCAGTCGAGGACTAGCTTCGAACACCGGGGAGCTGTTTTTT
CDR3aa: CASSRGLASNTGELFF

d_gene: .
v_gene: TRBV3-1
abundance: few
j_gene: TRBJ1-2
CDR3nt: TGTGCCAGCAGCCAAGCCCTGGGCAGGAGCTACACCTTC
CDR3aa: CASSQALGRSYTF

d_gene: TRBD2
v_gene: TRBV24-1
abundance: .
j_gene: TRBJ2-3
CDR3nt: TGTGCCACCAGTGACCCGGGACTAGCGGGTTCAGATACGCAGTATTTT
CDR3aa: CATSDPGLAGSDTQYF

d_gene: .
v_gene: TRBV7-3
abundance: many
j_gene: TRBJ1-1
CDR3nt: TGTGCCAGCAGCTTAGGGGGGCTTGATACTGAAGCTTTCTTT
CDR3aa: CASSLGGLDTEAFF